Listed below are T cell receptor beta chains from one sample, sequenced in a study of T cell responses to AZD1222 COVID-19 vaccine. TCRdb's copy holds only in-frame clones and misses some; the assay was immunoSEQ multiplex PCR. The data hold approximately 130,000 clones, with about 88% observed a single time. The sequencing here drew on peripheral blood, taken 28 days after the second AZD1222 dose. All receptors come from an adult who received the AZD1222 COVID-19 vaccine. Each CDR3 is given with its conserved first and last residue. The order of the fields is D gene, clone size, V gene, J gene, CDR3 protein. D genes are given only for firm matches. Some rows mark clone size as missing; the rest say once, few, many or name a class of expanded clone.

>.|once|TRBV2|TRBJ2-3
CASSAGTPTDTQYF
>TRBD2|.|TRBV25-1|TRBJ2-1
CASSESRTSVHNEQFF
>.|.|TRBV5-1|TRBJ1-5
CASSSGRGSNQPQHF
>.|.|TRBV29-1|TRBJ1-2
CSVGTASYGYTF
>.|.|TRBV18|TRBJ1-5
CASSPAQGNQPQHF
>.|.|TRBV5-5|TRBJ2-5
CASKEFETQYF
>TRBD1|.|TRBV7-9|TRBJ1-1
CASSLKGGGPSPPNTEAFF
>.|.|TRBV9|TRBJ1-6
CASSVGGPNSPLHF
>TRBD1|.|TRBV19|TRBJ1-1
CASSLWDRRYEAFF
>TRBD1|.|TRBV27|TRBJ2-7
CASSPGQGLYEQYF
>.|.|TRBV18|TRBJ1-6
CASSPGRRNSPLHF
>.|once|TRBV5-1|TRBJ1-6
CASSLDSGRTGSPLHF
>.|.|TRBV6-5|TRBJ2-7
CASASSSYEQYF
>.|.|TRBV2|TRBJ1-4
CATPGATNEKLFF
>.|.|TRBV10-3|TRBJ1-5
CAIDLGPGLGGGQPQHF
>.|.|TRBV30|TRBJ2-1
CAWSSGTDNEQFF
>.|.|TRBV30|TRBJ2-7
CAWSEAYRSYEQYF